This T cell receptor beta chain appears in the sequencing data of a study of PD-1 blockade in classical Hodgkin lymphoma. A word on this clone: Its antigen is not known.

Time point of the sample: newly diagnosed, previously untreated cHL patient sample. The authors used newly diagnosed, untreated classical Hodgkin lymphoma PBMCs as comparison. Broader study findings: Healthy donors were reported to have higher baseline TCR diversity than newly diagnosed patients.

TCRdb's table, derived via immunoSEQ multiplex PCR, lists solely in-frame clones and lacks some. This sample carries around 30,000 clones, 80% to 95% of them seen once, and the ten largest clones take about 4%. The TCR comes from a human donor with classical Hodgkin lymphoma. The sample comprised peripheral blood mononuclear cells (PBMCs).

As DNA, the CDR3 is TGCGCCAGCAGACTAGCGGGAGCTCACTACAATGAGCAGTTCTTC. Residues: CASRLAGAHYNEQFF. The chain has TRBV5-1 and TRBJ2-1; TRBD2 matches at 11 bases. The junction had 4 bases not matched to a gene; V was cut back by 5 bases and J by 3 bases. The CDR3 runs to 15 residues. CDR1 is SGHRS, CDR2 YFSETQ, per germline.